Sequencing of this T cell receptor (beta chain) was carried out in a study of blood T cell repertoires in COVID-19 (TCRdb year 2020). Study-level background: Samples from collaborators originated in the United States, Italy and Spain and spanned both the acute and convalescent phases of COVID-19. Where HLA class I and class II types were available, the types were taken from metadata supplied by the sample provider, not from assay-based typing. A freely available public database, intended as a resource for researchers studying the immune response to SARS-CoV-2, is where the repertoires were released. Samples were obtained from the ongoing ImmuneRACE study (first 160 participants) and from some 1,200 subjects provided by 6 global collaborators. The material from the prospective study consisted of cDNA or gDNA derived from T cells, B-cell-depleted T cells, or PBMCs. Subjects who had been exposed to COVID-19, were actively infected with it, or had recovered from it provided the deeply sampled blood TCRbeta repertoires that made up the dataset. Nearly every sample came with metadata listing a de-identified subject ID, COVID-19 status, age in years and sex. General conclusions and limits of the study: The amount of clinical and demographic metadata varied by source and participant and was provided uncurated.

Samples from volunteer blood donors who had recovered from COVID-19 were contributed by a second Seattle source. Collaborating institutions collected whole blood in K2EDTA tubes following their own protocols. For TCRbeta analysis, collaborators shipped samples in one of three forms: frozen whole blood, isolated PBMCs, or DNA extracted from either of those sample types. The germline V gene encodes CDR1 LGHDT and CDR2 YNNKEL (reference sequence). The CDR3 holds 16 amino acids from the cysteine to the phenylalanine. The only DNA kept is the CDR3, 48 bases in frame from the first base. Trimming takes 3 bases from V and 0 bases from J, and the germline ends sit 12 bases apart. This clone came up a few times. Its recognized antigen is unknown. No base quality values were provided; no much bigger clone lies one nucleotide off. TCRbeta CDR3 regions were amplified from genomic DNA using the immunoSEQ Assay, a bias-controlled multiplex PCR. The authors processed their data as follows. Nucleated cell counts per sample were estimated from amplification of reference gene primers within the assay. Sequence reads were collapsed and filtered to measure the absolute abundance of every unique TCRbeta CDR3 rearrangement. For each sample, productive Simpson clonality was calculated by taking the square root of Simpson's diversity index across productive rearrangements. Here the immuneACCESS table is served through TCRdb, limited to in-frame sequences with V and J called. Missing clones are a known gap in these copies; in checked studies unresolved V genes cover under half, and the rest lacks a known reason. For V, J and clone size, that table is used; D and trimming come from the DNA. For this sample there are about 270,000 clones; 83% appear just once. The top ten hold over 8.5% of the sample.

This sequence uses TRBV3-1 (or the pseudogene TRBV3-2) and TRBJ1-3, with a tentative D gene TRBD1 over 6 matching bases. The TCR originated in a woman in her 50s who had recovered from COVID-19. The sequencing sample was made of peripheral blood. CDR3 loop: CASSHRQVFSGNTIYF. The DNA sequence is TGTGCCAGCAGCCATAGACAGGTCTTCTCTGGAAACACCATATATTTT.